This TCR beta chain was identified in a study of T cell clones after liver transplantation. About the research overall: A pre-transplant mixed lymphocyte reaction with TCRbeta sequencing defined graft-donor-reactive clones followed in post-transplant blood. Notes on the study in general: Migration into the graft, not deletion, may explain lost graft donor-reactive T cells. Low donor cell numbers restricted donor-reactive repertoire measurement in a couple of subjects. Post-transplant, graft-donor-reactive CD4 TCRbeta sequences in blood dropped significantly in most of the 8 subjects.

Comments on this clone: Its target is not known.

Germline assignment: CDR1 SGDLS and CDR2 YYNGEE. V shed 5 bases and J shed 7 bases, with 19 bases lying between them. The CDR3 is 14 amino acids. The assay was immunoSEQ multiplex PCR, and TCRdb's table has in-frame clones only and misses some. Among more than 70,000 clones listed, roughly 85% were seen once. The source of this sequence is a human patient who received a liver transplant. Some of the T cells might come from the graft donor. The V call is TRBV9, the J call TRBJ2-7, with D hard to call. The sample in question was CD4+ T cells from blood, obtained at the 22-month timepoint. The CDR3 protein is CASRESPSSSEQYF. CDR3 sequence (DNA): TGTGCCAGCAGAGAATCCCCGTCCTCAAGTGAGCAGTACTTC.